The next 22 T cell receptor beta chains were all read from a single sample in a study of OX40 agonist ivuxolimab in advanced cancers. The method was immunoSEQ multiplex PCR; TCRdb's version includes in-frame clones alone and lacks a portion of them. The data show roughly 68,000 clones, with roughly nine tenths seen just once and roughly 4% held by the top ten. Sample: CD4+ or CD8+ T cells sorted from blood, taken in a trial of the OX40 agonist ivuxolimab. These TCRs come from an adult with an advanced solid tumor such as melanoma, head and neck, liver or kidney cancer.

Here the CDR3 DNA reads TGTGCCAGCAGCTTAGGGGGGAGGATGCCCCAGCATTTT. This sequence encodes CASSLGGRMPQHF. The V and J genes are TRBV7-9 and TRBJ1-5; D might be TRBD1 (5 bases). The CDR3 covers 13 residues. Germline-derived CDR1 and CDR2 are SEHNR and FQNEAQ (reference sequence). Trimming removed 1 base at V and 9 bases at J, with 10 bases between.

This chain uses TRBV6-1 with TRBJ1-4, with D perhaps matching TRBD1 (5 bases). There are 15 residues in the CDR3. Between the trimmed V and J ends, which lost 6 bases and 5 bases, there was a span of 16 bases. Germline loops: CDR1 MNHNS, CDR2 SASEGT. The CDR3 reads CASSQVGGINEKLFF. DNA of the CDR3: TGTGCCAGCAGCCAGGTTGGGGGAATCAATGAAAAACTGTTTTTT.

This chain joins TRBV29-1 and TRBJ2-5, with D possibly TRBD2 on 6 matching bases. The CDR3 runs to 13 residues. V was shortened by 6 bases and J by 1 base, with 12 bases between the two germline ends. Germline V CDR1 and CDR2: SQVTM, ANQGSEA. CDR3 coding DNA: TGCAGCGTCGCTGGGACTTCCCAAGAGACCCAGTACTTC. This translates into CSVAGTSQETQYF. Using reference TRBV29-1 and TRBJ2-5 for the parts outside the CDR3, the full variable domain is SAVISQKPSRDICQRGTSLTIQCQVDSQVTMMFWYRQQPGQSLTLIATANQGSEATYESGFVIDKFPISRPNLTFSTLTVSNMSPEDSSIYLCSVAGTSQETQYFGPGTRLLVL.

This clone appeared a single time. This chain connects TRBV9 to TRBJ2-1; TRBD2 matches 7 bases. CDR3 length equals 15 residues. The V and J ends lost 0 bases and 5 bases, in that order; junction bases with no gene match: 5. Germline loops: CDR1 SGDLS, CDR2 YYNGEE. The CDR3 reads CASSVGGRSHNEQFF. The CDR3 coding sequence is TGTGCCAGCAGCGTAGGCGGGAGATCCCACAATGAGCAGTTCTTC.

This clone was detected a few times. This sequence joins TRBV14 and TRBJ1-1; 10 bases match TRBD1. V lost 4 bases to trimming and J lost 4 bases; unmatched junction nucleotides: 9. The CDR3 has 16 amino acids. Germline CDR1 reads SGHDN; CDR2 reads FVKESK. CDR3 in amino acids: CASSLRDRGIGTEAFF. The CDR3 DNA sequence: TGTGCCAGCAGCCTGCGGGACAGGGGTATAGGCACTGAAGCTTTCTTT. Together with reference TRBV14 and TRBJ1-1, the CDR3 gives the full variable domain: EAGVTQFPSHSVIEKGQTVTLRCDPISGHDNLYWYRRVMGKEIKFLLHFVKESKQDESGMPNNRFLAERTGGTYSTLKVQPAELEDSGVYFCASSLRDRGIGTEAFFGQGTRLTVV.

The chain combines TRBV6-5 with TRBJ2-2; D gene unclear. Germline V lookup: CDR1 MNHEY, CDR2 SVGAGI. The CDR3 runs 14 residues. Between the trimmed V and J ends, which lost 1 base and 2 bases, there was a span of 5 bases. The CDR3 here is CASSYWENTGELFF. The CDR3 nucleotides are TGTGCCAGCAGTTACTGGGAAAACACCGGGGAGCTGTTTTTT.

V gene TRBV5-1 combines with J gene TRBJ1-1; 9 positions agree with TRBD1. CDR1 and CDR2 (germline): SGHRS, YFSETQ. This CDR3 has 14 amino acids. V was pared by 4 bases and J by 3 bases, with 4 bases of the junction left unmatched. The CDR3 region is CASSPQGADTEAFF. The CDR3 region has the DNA TGCGCCAGCAGCCCACAGGGGGCGGACACTGAAGCTTTCTTT.

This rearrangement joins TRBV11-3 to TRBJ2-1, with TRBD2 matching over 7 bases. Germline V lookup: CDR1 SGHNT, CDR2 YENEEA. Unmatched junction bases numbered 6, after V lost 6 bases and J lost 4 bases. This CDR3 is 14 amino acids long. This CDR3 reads CASRGKRGYNEQFF. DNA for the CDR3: TGTGCCAGCAGAGGGAAGCGGGGATACAATGAGCAGTTCTTC.

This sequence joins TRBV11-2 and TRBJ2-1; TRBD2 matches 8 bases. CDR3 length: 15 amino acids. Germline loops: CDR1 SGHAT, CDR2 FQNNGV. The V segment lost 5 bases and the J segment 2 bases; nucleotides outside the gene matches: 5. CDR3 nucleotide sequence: TGTGCCAGCAGCCGACTAGCGTGGCCCTACAATGAGCAGTTCTTC. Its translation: CASSRLAWPYNEQFF.

The chain's CDR3 is CASSFRTGTGELFF. Here the CDR3 DNA reads TGTGCCAGCAGCTTCCGGACCGGGACCGGGGAGCTGTTTTTT. The V gene is TRBV6-5, the J gene TRBJ2-2; unclear D gene. V was pared by 6 bases and J by 5 bases, with 13 bases between. CDR1 is MNHEY, CDR2 SVGAGI, per germline. This CDR3 is 14 amino acids long.

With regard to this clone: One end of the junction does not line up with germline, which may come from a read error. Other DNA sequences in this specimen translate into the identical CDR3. DNA for the CDR3: TGCGCTAGCAGACAAGTAGCGGGAGCCTCCGGGGAGCTGTTTTTT. Protein product: CASRQVAGASGELFF. The chain uses TRBV4-3 and TRBJ2-2, with TRBD2 identical over 9 bases. This CDR3 region has 15 residues. The germline CDR1 and CDR2 sequences are LGHNA and YSLEER.

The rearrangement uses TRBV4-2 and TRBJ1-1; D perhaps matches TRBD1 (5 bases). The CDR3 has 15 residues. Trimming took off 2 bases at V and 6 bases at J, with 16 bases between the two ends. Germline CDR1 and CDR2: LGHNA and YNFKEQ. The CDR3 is CASSQPGLGFAEAFF. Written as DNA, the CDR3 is TGTGCCAGCAGCCAACCGGGACTTGGTTTCGCTGAAGCTTTCTTT.

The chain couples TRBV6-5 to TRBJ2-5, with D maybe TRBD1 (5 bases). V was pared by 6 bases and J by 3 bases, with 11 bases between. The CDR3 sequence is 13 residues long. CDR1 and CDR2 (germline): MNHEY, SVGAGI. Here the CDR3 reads CASSPDREETQYF. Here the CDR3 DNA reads TGTGCCAGCAGCCCCGACAGAGAAGAGACCCAGTACTTC.

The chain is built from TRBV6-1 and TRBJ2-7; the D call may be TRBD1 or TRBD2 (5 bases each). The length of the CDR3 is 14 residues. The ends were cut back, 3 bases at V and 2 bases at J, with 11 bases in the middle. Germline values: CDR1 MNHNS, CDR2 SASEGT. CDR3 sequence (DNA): TGTGCCAGCAGTGATTCGGGACCTACCTACGAGCAGTACTTC. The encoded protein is CASSDSGPTYEQYF.

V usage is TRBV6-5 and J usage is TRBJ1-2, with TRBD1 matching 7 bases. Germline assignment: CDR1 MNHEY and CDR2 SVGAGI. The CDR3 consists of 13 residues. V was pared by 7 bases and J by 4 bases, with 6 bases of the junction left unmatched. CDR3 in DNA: TGTGCCAGCAAACAGGAGGGGGCCTATGGCTACACCTTC. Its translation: CASKQEGAYGYTF.

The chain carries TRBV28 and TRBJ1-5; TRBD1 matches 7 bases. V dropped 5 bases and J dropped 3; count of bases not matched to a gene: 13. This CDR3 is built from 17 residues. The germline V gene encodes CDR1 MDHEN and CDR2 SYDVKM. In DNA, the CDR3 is TGTGCCAGCAGTCCCCCCCCGGCAGGGGGGTTCAATCAGCCCCAGCATTTT. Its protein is CASSPPPAGGFNQPQHF.

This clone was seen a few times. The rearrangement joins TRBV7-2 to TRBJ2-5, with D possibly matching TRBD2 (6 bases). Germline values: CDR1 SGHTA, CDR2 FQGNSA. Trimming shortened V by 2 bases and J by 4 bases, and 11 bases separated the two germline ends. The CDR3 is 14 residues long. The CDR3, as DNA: TGTGCCAGCAGCTTACAGGAGGGCCGAGAGACCCAGTACTTC. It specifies CASSLQEGRETQYF.

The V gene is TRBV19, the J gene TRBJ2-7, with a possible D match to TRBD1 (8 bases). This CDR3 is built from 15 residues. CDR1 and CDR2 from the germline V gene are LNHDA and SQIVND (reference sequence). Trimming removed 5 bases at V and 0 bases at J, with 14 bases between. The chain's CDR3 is CASSERDRISYEQYF. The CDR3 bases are TGTGCCAGTAGTGAGCGGGACAGGATCTCCTACGAGCAGTACTTC.

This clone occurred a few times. DNA of the CDR3: TGTGCCAGCAGCTGGAACAGGCAGCAGCCCCAGCATTTT. Encoded protein: CASSWNRQQPQHF. The chain joins TRBV5-5 to TRBJ1-5; D possibly corresponds to TRBD1 (5 bases). The CDR3 length is 13 residues. Looked up from germline, CDR1 is SGHKS and CDR2 is YYEKEE (reference sequence). Trimming removed 3 bases at V and 7 bases at J, with 11 bases between.

For the CDR3, the DNA is TGTGCCAGCAGCCTGACAGCGAACACCGGGGAGCTGTTTTTT. Protein: CASSLTANTGELFF. The V gene is TRBV6-5, the J gene TRBJ2-2; perhaps TRBD1 as D (5 bases). CDR3 length: 14 amino acids. V was clipped by 6 bases and J by 0 bases, with 8 bases between them. Germline CDR1 MNHEY, CDR2 SVGAGI.

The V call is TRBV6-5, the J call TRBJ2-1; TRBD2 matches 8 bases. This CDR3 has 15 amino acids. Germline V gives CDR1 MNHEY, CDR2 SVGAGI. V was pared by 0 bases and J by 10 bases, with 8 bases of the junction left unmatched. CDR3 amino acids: CASSYSKLADTEQFF. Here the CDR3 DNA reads TGTGCCAGCAGTTACTCGAAACTAGCGGATACGGAGCAGTTCTTC.

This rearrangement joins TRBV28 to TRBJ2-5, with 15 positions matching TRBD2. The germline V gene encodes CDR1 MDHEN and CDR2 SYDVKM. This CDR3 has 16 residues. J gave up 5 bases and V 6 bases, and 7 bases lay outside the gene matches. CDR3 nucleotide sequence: TGTGCCAGCAGCCGGACTAGCGGGAGGGCCGGGGAGACCCAGTACTTC. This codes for CASSRTSGRAGETQYF.